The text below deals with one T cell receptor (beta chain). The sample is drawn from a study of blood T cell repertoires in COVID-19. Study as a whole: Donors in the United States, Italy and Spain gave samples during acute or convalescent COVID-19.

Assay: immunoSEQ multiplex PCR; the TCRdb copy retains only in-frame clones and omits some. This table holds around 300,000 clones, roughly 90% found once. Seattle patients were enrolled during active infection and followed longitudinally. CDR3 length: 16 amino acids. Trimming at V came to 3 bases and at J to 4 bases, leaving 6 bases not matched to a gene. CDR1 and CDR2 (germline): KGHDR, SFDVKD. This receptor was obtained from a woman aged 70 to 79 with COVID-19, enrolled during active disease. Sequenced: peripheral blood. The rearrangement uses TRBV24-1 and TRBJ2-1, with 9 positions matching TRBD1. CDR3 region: CATSDRRQGGYNEQFF. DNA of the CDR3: TGTGCCACCAGTGATCGCCGACAGGGGGGGTACAATGAGCAGTTCTTC.